This TCR beta chain is drawn from a study of early T cells in non-severe SARS-CoV-2 infection. Study summary: Alpha and beta chains were unpaired, from unsorted whole-blood bulk RNA. Overall study findings and caveats: Reliance on VDJdb matching favored anti-spike CD8 responses; private and CD4 specificities were missed.

The table lists this clonotype with a few counts. Its target is unknown. The CDR3 extends over 17 amino acids. Germline assignment: CDR1 LNHDA and CDR2 SQIVND (reference sequence). J was trimmed by 0 bases and V by 5 bases; bases with no gene match: 8. Molecules of cDNA were individually given unique molecular identifiers that were attached to them. TCRdb passed the 5' RACE reads through MiXCR, listing each CDR3 protein once. The table has approximately 64,000 distinct CDR3 sequences, about 4.9% seen once. This clonotype originated in an adult who was a healthcare worker with PCR-confirmed SARS-CoV-2 infection or an uninfected control (not recorded which). Sequencing was performed on whole blood. V and J are TRBV19 and TRBJ1-3, with TRBD1 matching over 9 bases. CDR3 nucleotides: TGTGCCAGTAGTTCCAGGACAGGGGAGATCTCTGGAAACACCATATATTTT. This encodes CASSSRTGEISGNTIYF.